The 17 T cell receptor beta chains listed next were all sequenced from one sample in a study of T-cell memory formation after mild COVID-19. A single record per CDR3 protein comes from TCRdb applying MiXCR to the 5' RACE reads. Of 200,000 to 300,000 distinct CDR3 sequences listed, roughly a sixth were seen once; the top ten hold roughly 21%. Specimen: PBMCs or a T cell subset sorted from them (not recorded which). The source is a man younger than 35 who had mild COVID-19 (a few samples of this study predate the infection). Cell type and time point are not known.

This clonotype has more than one count but fewer than ten. The gene calls are TRBV9 and TRBJ1-1; D unresolved. The CDR3 loop spans 13 amino acids. Germline CDR1 SGDLS, CDR2 YYNGEE. The V gene lost 2 bases and the J gene lost 5 bases, with 10 bases spanning the gap. The CDR3 nucleotides read TGTGCCAGCAGCGTTACGGCCTGGACTGAAGCTTTCTTT. Translated: CASSVTAWTEAFF.

This chain links TRBV4-3 with TRBJ1-1; no clear D gene. Germline CDR1 is LGHNA and CDR2 is YSLEER. This CDR3 spans 16 amino acids. V was pared by 4 bases and J by 1 base, with 16 bases between. The CDR3 loop reads CASSPHPGLGNTEAFF. The CDR3 coding sequence is TGCGCCAGCAGCCCACACCCCGGACTAGGGAACACTGAAGCTTTCTTT.

The CDR3 DNA follows: TGTGCCAGCAGTAGCCTAGCGGGGGCCGTCACAGATACGCAGTATTTT. Translation gives CASSSLAGAVTDTQYF. The gene calls are TRBV6-2 or TRBV6-3 and TRBJ2-3, with 10 positions matching TRBD2. Germline CDR1 and CDR2: MNHEY and SVGEGT. V shed 5 bases, J shed 2 bases, and the junction held 7 bases outside the gene matches. This CDR3 is 16 amino acids long.

A few counts support this clonotype. The chain recombines TRBV10-3 with TRBJ2-2, with D possibly TRBD1 on 6 matching bases. Deletions cut 0 bases from V and 5 bases from J, with 7 bases between. The germline V gene encodes CDR1 ENHRY and CDR2 SYGVKD. The CDR3 spans 14 residues. The CDR3 loop is CAISESQGTGELFF. In DNA form, the CDR3 reads TGTGCCATCAGTGAGTCTCAGGGGACCGGGGAGCTGTTTTTT.

This clonotype was seen only a few times. The V call is TRBV4-1, the J call TRBJ2-7; TRBD1 matches 9 bases. The CDR3 has 16 residues. In germline, CDR1 is MGHRA, CDR2 YSYEKL. V lost 1 base to trimming and J lost 3 bases; unmatched junction nucleotides: 7. The CDR3 loop is CASSQVWGQGFYEQYF. CDR3 coding DNA: TGCGCCAGCAGCCAAGTTTGGGGACAGGGATTCTACGAGCAGTACTTC.

V and J are TRBV7-6 and TRBJ2-4; 9 nucleotides align to TRBD1. The germline CDR1 and CDR2 sequences are SGHVS and FNYEAQ. Trimming removed 5 bases from V and 8 bases from J; junction bases left unmatched: 7. The CDR3 covers 14 residues. The CDR3 bases are TGTGCCAGCAGCCGGGAGGACAGGGGACACATTCAGTACTTC. It is translated as CASSREDRGHIQYF.

This clonotype was detected only a few times. The chain links TRBV20-1 to TRBJ1-1, with D uncertain. Per germline, CDR1 DFQATT and CDR2 SNEGSKA (reference sequence). The CDR3 is 11 amino acids. V lost 6 bases to trimming and J lost 6 bases, with 11 bases between them. DNA for the CDR3: TGCAGTGCGTATATTAAGGCTGAAGCTTTCTTT. It translates to CSAYIKAEAFF.

The CDR3 DNA reads TGTGCCAGCAGCTTAGCGTCACTGGGGGGAGAGACCCAGTACTTC. Translating gives CASSLASLGGETQYF. The chain combines TRBV7-9 with TRBJ2-5, with D perhaps matching TRBD2 (6 bases). Looked up from germline, CDR1 is SEHNR and CDR2 is FQNEAQ (reference sequence). With 0 bases removed from V and 4 bases from J, the gap between germline ends came to 12 bases. This CDR3 is 15 amino acids long.

This clonotype occurred a few times. The rearrangement uses TRBV6-1 and TRBJ1-3; D gene unclear. Trimming removed 4 bases at V and 0 bases at J, with 13 bases between. From germline, CDR1 is MNHNS and CDR2 SASEGT. The CDR3 is 16 amino acids. This CDR3 is CASSATAGFSGNTIYF. The CDR3 DNA reads as TGTGCCAGCAGTGCCACGGCAGGCTTCTCTGGAAACACCATATATTTT.

This clonotype was observed a handful of times. The chain uses TRBV7-9 and TRBJ2-5; D possibly uses TRBD1 or TRBD2 (5 bases each). Trimming took 0 bases from V and 4 from J, leaving 9 bases between them. The germline V gene encodes CDR1 SEHNR and CDR2 FQNEAQ (reference sequence). The CDR3 contains 14 residues. The CDR3 loop reads CASSLAGTVETQYF. CDR3 DNA sequence: TGTGCCAGCAGCTTAGCAGGGACGGTAGAGACCCAGTACTTC. Based on the CDR3 plus reference TRBV7-9 and TRBJ2-5, the full variable domain is DTGVSQNPRHKITKRGQNVTFRCDPISEHNRLYWYRQTLGQGPEFLTYFQNEAQLEKSRLLSDRFSAERPKGSFSTLEIQRTEQGDSAMYLCASSLAGTVETQYFGPGTRLLVL.

CDR3 amino acids: CASGRLGGDEQYF. In DNA form, the CDR3 reads TGTGCCAGCGGAAGGTTAGGAGGGGACGAGCAGTACTTC. The chain couples TRBV12-3 or TRBV12-4 to TRBJ2-7; D is perhaps TRBD2 (6 bases). V shed 8 bases and J shed 5 bases, with 16 bases lying between them. The CDR3 runs to 13 residues.

In this sample, this clonotype turned up a few times. The chain carries TRBV6-5 and TRBJ1-2; D not resolved. Trimming took off 0 bases at V and 2 bases at J, with 4 bases between the two ends. The CDR3 sequence is 13 residues long. The V gene's germline CDR1 is MNHEY and CDR2 SVGAGI. The CDR3 DNA sequence: TGTGCCAGCAGTTACTCGATCAACTATGGCTACACCTTC. Translated, it gives CASSYSINYGYTF.

V gene TRBV5-1 combines with J gene TRBJ2-1; D might be TRBD1 or TRBD2, each matching 6 bases. The CDR3 has 12 residues. CDR1 is SGHRS and CDR2 is YFSETQ in the germline V gene. Between the trimmed V and J ends, which lost 4 bases and 9 bases, there was a span of 11 bases. CDR3 residues: CASSDRGVEQFF. CDR3 coding DNA: TGCGCCAGCAGCGATAGGGGGGTTGAGCAGTTCTTC.

The chain couples TRBV3-1 to TRBJ1-5; D unclear. The CDR3 is made up of 15 amino acids. Between the trimmed V and J ends, which lost 0 bases and 2 bases, there was a span of 8 bases. CDR1 is LGHDT, CDR2 YNNKEL, per germline (reference sequence). CDR3 nucleotides: TGTGCCAGCAGCCAAGATTGGACCGGCAATCAGCCCCAGCATTTT. Translating it yields CASSQDWTGNQPQHF.

The chain employs TRBV4-1 and TRBJ2-5; the D is unclear. V shed 0 bases and J shed 7 bases, with 15 bases lying between them. This CDR3 region has 15 residues. The germline V gene encodes CDR1 MGHRA and CDR2 YSYEKL. CDR3 sequence reads: CASSQEGHIKRTQYF. The CDR3 coding sequence is TGCGCCAGCAGCCAAGAAGGGCATATAAAGAGGACCCAGTACTTC.

This clonotype has more than one count but fewer than ten. The chain joins TRBV6-5 to TRBJ2-1; D is possibly TRBD2 (5 bases). This CDR3 is 13 amino acids long. With 5 bases removed from V and 4 bases from J, the gap between germline ends came to 9 bases. Germline V gene sequence: CDR1 MNHEY, CDR2 SVGAGI. The CDR3 spells CASSLGNYNEQFF. In DNA, the CDR3 is TGTGCCAGCAGTCTCGGGAATTACAATGAGCAGTTCTTC.

There are a few counts of this clonotype. This chain uses TRBV5-1 with TRBJ2-1, with TRBD1 matching over 7 bases. V was clipped by 3 bases and J by 7 bases; unmatched bases: 7. The CDR3 contains 14 residues. Germline values: CDR1 SGHRS, CDR2 YFSETQ. CDR3 bases: TGCGCCAGCAGCTGGGGACAGAAGTGGAATGAGCAGTTCTTC. Encoded protein: CASSWGQKWNEQFF. The full variable domain, with the rest looked up from reference TRBV5-1 and TRBJ2-1, is KAGVTQTPRYLIKTRGQQVTLSCSPISGHRSVSWYQQTPGQGLQFLFEYFSETQRNKGNFPGRFSGRQFSNSRSEMNVSTLELGDSALYLCASSWGQKWNEQFFGPGTRLTVL.